The clone carrying this T cell receptor beta chain was detected ten times or more. The antigen remains undetermined. Time point meaning: newly diagnosed GD, antithyroid drugs for less than 3 months. Researchers made the TCR library from RNA that was extracted from PBMCs. Building the TCR beta libraries relied on iRepertoire HTBI primers, and CDR3 regions underwent Arm-PCR. TCRdb re-called the multiplex PCR reads with MiXCR, one entry per CDR3 protein. Seen here are around 320,000 distinct CDR3 sequences, around 17% observed once, and the top ten hold 30%. These data are taken from a study of regulatory T cells in long-lasting Graves disease. Study conclusions and caveats: Reduced TCR diversity was observed in persistent Graves' patients versus newly diagnosed patients.

The CDR3 sequence is 11 residues long. The junction had 8 bases not matched to a gene; V was cut back by 3 bases and J by 15 bases. Germline V gene lookup returns CDR1 DFQATT and CDR2 SNEGSKA (reference sequence). A further study also used this sample, focusing on T cells in Graves' hyperthyroidism and ophthalmopathy. From that second work: Carried out on the TCR CDR3, a first-round RT-PCR used the HTBI primer set.

This chain uses TRBV20-1 with TRBJ2-4, with TRBD2 matching over 7 bases. This clonotype originated in a man aged 35 to 55 with Graves disease. The material was peripheral blood mononuclear cells (PBMCs), obtained at new diagnosis, from a patient treated with antithyroid drugs. DNA of the CDR3: TGCAGTGCTAGGGGCCGGGAGGAGGGGTACTTC. Amino acids: CSARGREEGYF.